Listed below are T cell receptor beta chains from one sample, sequenced in a study of CD8+CD57+ T cells in acquired aplastic anemia. TCRdb called the reads again in MiXCR, with one record for every CDR3 protein. This table holds about 240,000 distinct CDR3 sequences, around half found once. Sequenced sample: sorted CD4+, CD8+, or CD8+CD57+ T cells (not recorded which) from PBMCs. The receptors derive from a human donor with aplastic anemia. Both conserved end residues are part of each CDR3.

v_call cdr3_aa
TRBV4-2 CASSHPSGRADDGELFF
TRBV24-1 CATSDLVVGFGTGELFF
TRBV6-4 CASSPGTGYNSPLHF
TRBV4-3 CASSQGIQGFYGYTF
TRBV12-3/TRBV12-4 CASSTPQGGAEAFF
TRBV19 CASHQGMNTEAFF
TRBV29-1 CSVEGWGWGYTF
TRBV7-9 CASSLIADSGRAYEQYF
TRBV6-5 CASSYSEQGGETQYF
TRBV30 CATRARANTEAFF
TRBV6-5 CASSYGTQSQETQYF
TRBV20-1 CSAHWTGVSYEQYF
TRBV7-3 CASSLPGHLEAFF